Reported below is one T cell receptor (beta chain). The data belong to a study of blood T cell repertoires in COVID-19. Study background: Acute and convalescent COVID-19 samples came from the United States, Italy and Spain.

In the authors' methods: Amplifying reference gene primers gave estimates of nucleated cell counts. Assay used: immunoSEQ multiplex PCR; TCRdb lists only in-frame clones, some missing. V and J calls and clone size are those listed in that table; D and trimming were worked out from the DNA. The table includes some 200,000 clones, 70% to 90% detected once. V lost 3 bases, J lost 1 base, and 12 bases lay in between. The germline gives CDR1 MNHEY, CDR2 SVGAGI. This CDR3 comprises 15 residues. This rearrangement joins TRBV6-5 to TRBJ1-1; D not resolved. This clonotype was sampled from a woman in her 70s with acute or convalescent COVID-19. The sample consisted of peripheral blood. CDR3: CASSYGDEGNTEAFF. The CDR3 DNA reads as TGTGCCAGCAGTTATGGGGATGAGGGGAACACTGAAGCTTTCTTT.